The rows below give T cell receptor beta chains drawn from one sample of a study of T cells after posttransplantation cyclophosphamide. The data were produced by immunoSEQ multiplex PCR, yet TCRdb's version contains in-frame clones alone and is incomplete. The data hold about 22,000 clones, with 85% to 90% observed a single time. This specimen was PBMCs, taken after allogeneic stem cell transplant with posttransplant cyclophosphamide. The receptors were gathered from a female patient younger than 45 who received an allogeneic stem cell transplant from an unrelated donor, was CMV-positive, and had no GVHD. Some of the T cells may derive from the graft donor. Each CDR3 is given with its conserved first and last residue. A D gene is named only where the DNA matches it firmly. Not all rows give a size; the values are once, few, many and, for expanded clones, a class.

J gene: TRBJ2-3; D gene: .; V gene: TRBV7-9; clone size: .; CDR3 length: 12; CDR3 protein: CASSLEQSTQYF; CDR3 DNA: TGTGCCAGCAGCTTAGAACAGAGTACGCAGTATTTT
J gene: TRBJ2-2; D gene: TRBD1; V gene: TRBV27; clone size: few; CDR3 length: 15; CDR3 protein: CASSRKGADTGELFF; CDR3 DNA: TGTGCCAGCAGTCGAAAGGGGGCTGACACCGGGGAGCTGTTTTTT
J gene: TRBJ2-7; D gene: TRBD1; V gene: TRBV11-3; clone size: .; CDR3 length: 15; CDR3 protein: CASSAQTGVTHEQYF; CDR3 DNA: TGTGCCAGCAGTGCCCAGACAGGGGTAACCCACGAGCAGTACTTC
J gene: TRBJ2-7; D gene: .; V gene: TRBV11-3; clone size: .; CDR3 length: 15; CDR3 protein: CASSPQSSGSYEQYF; CDR3 DNA: TGTGCCAGCAGCCCCCAGTCGAGCGGCTCCTACGAGCAGTACTTC
J gene: TRBJ1-1; D gene: .; V gene: TRBV27; clone size: few; CDR3 length: 16; CDR3 protein: CASSFGRGRGGTEAFF; CDR3 DNA: TGTGCCAGCAGTTTCGGGCGGGGGCGTGGGGGCACTGAAGCTTTCTTT
J gene: TRBJ1-5; D gene: .; V gene: TRBV6-4; clone size: once; CDR3 length: 13; CDR3 protein: CASSLEVGQPQHF; CDR3 DNA: TGTGCCAGCAGTTTAGAGGTCGGTCAGCCCCAGCATTTT
J gene: TRBJ2-5; D gene: .; V gene: TRBV6-1; clone size: .; CDR3 length: 15; CDR3 protein: CAITLRETVQETQYF; CDR3 DNA: TGTGCCATCACTCTCCGGGAGACAGTTCAAGAGACCCAGTACTTC
J gene: TRBJ1-6; D gene: .; V gene: TRBV4-1; clone size: .; CDR3 length: 17; CDR3 protein: CASSQGDRSSYNSPLHF; CDR3 DNA: TGCGCCAGCAGCCAAGGCGACAGGAGCTCCTATAATTCACCCCTCCACTTT
J gene: TRBJ1-5; D gene: .; V gene: TRBV2; clone size: .; CDR3 length: 14; CDR3 protein: CASSEPVSNQPQHF; CDR3 DNA: TGTGCCAGCAGTGAGCCAGTTTCCAATCAGCCCCAGCATTTT
J gene: TRBJ1-6; D gene: .; V gene: TRBV28; clone size: .; CDR3 length: 15; CDR3 protein: CASSLGRVGNSPLHF; CDR3 DNA: TGTGCCAGCAGTTTAGGCAGGGTGGGTAATTCACCCCTCCACTTT
J gene: TRBJ2-7; D gene: .; V gene: TRBV5-5; clone size: .; CDR3 length: 11; CDR3 protein: CASSIIYEQYF; CDR3 DNA: TGTGCCAGCAGCATTATCTACGAGCAGTACTTC
J gene: TRBJ2-5; D gene: TRBD1; V gene: TRBV19; clone size: .; CDR3 length: 13; CDR3 protein: CASHDRGGETQYF; CDR3 DNA: TGTGCCAGTCATGACAGGGGCGGAGAGACCCAGTACTTC
J gene: TRBJ1-1; D gene: TRBD1; V gene: TRBV12-5; clone size: .; CDR3 length: 13; CDR3 protein: CASAAARGTEAFF; CDR3 DNA: TGTGCTAGTGCCGCGGCCAGGGGGACTGAAGCTTTCTTT
J gene: TRBJ1-2; D gene: .; V gene: TRBV7-9; clone size: once; CDR3 length: 16; CDR3 protein: CASSASSGGALYGYTF; CDR3 DNA: TGTGCCAGCAGCGCCTCGTCGGGGGGCGCCCTCTATGGCTACACCTTC
J gene: TRBJ2-7; D gene: .; V gene: TRBV10-3; clone size: few; CDR3 length: 13; CDR3 protein: CAISESNSYEQYF; CDR3 DNA: TGTGCCATCAGTGAGTCTAACTCCTACGAGCAGTACTTC
J gene: TRBJ2-4; D gene: TRBD2; V gene: TRBV10-3; clone size: .; CDR3 length: 15; CDR3 protein: CAISEGLAGKNIQYF; CDR3 DNA: TGTGCCATCAGTGAGGGGCTAGCGGGGAAAAACATTCAGTACTTC
J gene: TRBJ2-2; D gene: .; V gene: TRBV10-3; clone size: few; CDR3 length: 13; CDR3 protein: CAINPPGTGELFF; CDR3 DNA: TGTGCCATCAATCCTCCGGGCACCGGGGAGCTGTTTTTT
J gene: TRBJ2-2; D gene: TRBD2; V gene: TRBV4-3; clone size: .; CDR3 length: 16; CDR3 protein: CASSQTGGDFTGELFF; CDR3 DNA: TGCGCCAGCAGCCAAACGGGAGGGGATTTCACCGGGGAGCTGTTTTTT
J gene: TRBJ2-3; D gene: TRBD1; V gene: TRBV4-1; clone size: once; CDR3 length: 15; CDR3 protein: CASSQEGQGIDTQYF; CDR3 DNA: TGCGCCAGCAGCCAAGAGGGACAGGGAATAGATACGCAGTATTTT
J gene: TRBJ1-1; D gene: TRBD1; V gene: TRBV28; clone size: .; CDR3 length: 16; CDR3 protein: CASSSPRDRGGTEAFF; CDR3 DNA: TGTGCCAGCAGTTCCCCTCGGGACAGGGGTGGCACTGAAGCTTTCTTT
J gene: TRBJ1-3; D gene: .; V gene: TRBV4-1; clone size: .; CDR3 length: 15; CDR3 protein: CASSLDTYSGNTIYF; CDR3 DNA: TGCGCCAGCAGCCTGGACACCTACTCTGGAAACACCATATATTTT
J gene: TRBJ2-5; D gene: TRBD2; V gene: TRBV30; clone size: .; CDR3 length: 15; CDR3 protein: CAWSGVAGAQETQYF; CDR3 DNA: TGTGCCTGGAGTGGGGTAGCGGGGGCTCAAGAGACCCAGTACTTC
J gene: TRBJ1-1; D gene: .; V gene: TRBV28; clone size: .; CDR3 length: 16; CDR3 protein: CASSFIFTGMNTEAFF; CDR3 DNA: TGTGCCAGCAGTTTTATCTTTACAGGGATGAACACTGAAGCTTTCTTT
J gene: TRBJ2-7; D gene: .; V gene: TRBV11-2; clone size: .; CDR3 length: 13; CDR3 protein: CASRIQGRNEQYF; CDR3 DNA: TGTGCCAGCAGGATACAGGGAAGAAACGAGCAGTACTTC
J gene: TRBJ2-5; D gene: .; V gene: TRBV6-6; clone size: .; CDR3 length: 15; CDR3 protein: CASSYQDRGKETQYF; CDR3 DNA: TGTGCCAGCAGTTACCAGGACAGAGGAAAAGAGACCCAGTACTTC
J gene: TRBJ2-5; D gene: .; V gene: TRBV9; clone size: .; CDR3 length: 16; CDR3 protein: CASSVGEGGYQETQYF; CDR3 DNA: TGTGCCAGCAGCGTAGGTGAGGGGGGGTACCAAGAGACCCAGTACTTC
J gene: TRBJ2-5; D gene: .; V gene: TRBV10-3; clone size: .; CDR3 length: 16; CDR3 protein: CAISERGSTLQETQYF; CDR3 DNA: TGTGCCATCAGTGAGCGGGGGAGTACGCTCCAAGAGACCCAGTACTTC
J gene: TRBJ1-1; D gene: .; V gene: TRBV19; clone size: once; CDR3 length: 16; CDR3 protein: CASSMDQGGFGPEAFF; CDR3 DNA: TGTGCCAGTAGTATGGATCAGGGAGGATTCGGGCCTGAAGCTTTCTTT
J gene: TRBJ2-5; D gene: TRBD1; V gene: TRBV5-6; clone size: .; CDR3 length: 15; CDR3 protein: CASSSPTGGEETQYF; CDR3 DNA: TGTGCCAGCAGCTCGCCGACAGGGGGCGAGGAGACCCAGTACTTC
J gene: TRBJ2-1; D gene: .; V gene: TRBV6-5; clone size: .; CDR3 length: 16; CDR3 protein: CASSYQQGSSYNEQFF; CDR3 DNA: TGTGCCAGCAGTTATCAACAGGGCAGCTCCTACAATGAGCAGTTCTTC
J gene: TRBJ2-7; D gene: .; V gene: TRBV10-3; clone size: .; CDR3 length: 14; CDR3 protein: CAISGLESSYEQYF; CDR3 DNA: TGTGCCATCAGTGGCCTCGAGAGCTCCTACGAGCAGTACTTC
J gene: TRBJ2-3; D gene: .; V gene: TRBV5-1; clone size: .; CDR3 length: 12; CDR3 protein: CASRSAVDTQYF; CDR3 DNA: TGCGCCAGCAGGAGCGCGGTAGATACGCAGTATTTT
J gene: TRBJ2-7; D gene: TRBD1; V gene: TRBV29-1; clone size: .; CDR3 length: 15; CDR3 protein: CSVTLGQGADYEQYF; CDR3 DNA: TGCAGCGTAACACTTGGACAGGGGGCGGACTACGAGCAGTACTTC
J gene: TRBJ2-3; D gene: TRBD1; V gene: TRBV7-3; clone size: once; CDR3 length: 15; CDR3 protein: CASSPTGASTDTQYF; CDR3 DNA: TGTGCCAGCAGCCCGACAGGGGCTAGCACAGATACGCAGTATTTT
J gene: TRBJ1-2; D gene: .; V gene: TRBV20-1; clone size: .; CDR3 length: 11; CDR3 protein: CSAGTRYGYTF; CDR3 DNA: TGCAGTGCTGGGACACGCTATGGCTACACCTTC
J gene: TRBJ2-7; D gene: TRBD1; V gene: TRBV6-1; clone size: .; CDR3 length: 14; CDR3 protein: CASSPGTGRYEQYF; CDR3 DNA: TGTGCCAGCAGTCCCGGGACAGGGCGTTACGAGCAGTACTTC
J gene: TRBJ1-1; D gene: .; V gene: TRBV4-3; clone size: .; CDR3 length: 15; CDR3 protein: CASSQDRQGNTEAFF; CDR3 DNA: TGCGCCAGCAGCCAAGATCGGCAGGGGAACACTGAAGCTTTCTTT